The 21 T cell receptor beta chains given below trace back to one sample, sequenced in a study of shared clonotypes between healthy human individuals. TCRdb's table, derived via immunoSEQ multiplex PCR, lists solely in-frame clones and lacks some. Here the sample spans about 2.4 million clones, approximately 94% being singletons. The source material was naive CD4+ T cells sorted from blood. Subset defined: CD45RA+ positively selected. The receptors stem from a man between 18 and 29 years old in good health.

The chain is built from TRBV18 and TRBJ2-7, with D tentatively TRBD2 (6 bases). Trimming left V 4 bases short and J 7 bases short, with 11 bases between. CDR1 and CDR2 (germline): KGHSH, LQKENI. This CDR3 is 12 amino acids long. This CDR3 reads CASSLREQEQYF. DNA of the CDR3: TGTGCCAGCTCACTACGGGAGCAGGAGCAGTACTTC.

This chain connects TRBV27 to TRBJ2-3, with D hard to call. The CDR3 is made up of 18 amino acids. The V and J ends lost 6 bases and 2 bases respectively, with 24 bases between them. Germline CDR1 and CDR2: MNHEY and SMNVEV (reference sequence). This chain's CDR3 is CASRLPPSLTPFTDTQYF. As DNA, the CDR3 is TGTGCCAGCAGACTACCCCCAAGCTTAACTCCCTTCACAGATACGCAGTATTTT.

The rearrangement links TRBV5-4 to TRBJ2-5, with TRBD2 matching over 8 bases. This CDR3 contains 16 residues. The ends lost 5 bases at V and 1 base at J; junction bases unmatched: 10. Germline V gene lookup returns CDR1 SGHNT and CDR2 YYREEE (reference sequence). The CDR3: CASRRRGGIGQETQYF. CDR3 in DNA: TGTGCCAGCAGGAGGCGCGGGGGGATCGGCCAAGAGACCCAGTACTTC.

The CDR3 is CASSASTGTSYEQYF. DNA of the CDR3: TGTGCCAGCAGCGCTTCGACAGGGACGTCCTACGAGCAGTACTTC. The rearrangement uses TRBV9 and TRBJ2-7; 7 bases line up with TRBD1. The length of the CDR3 is 15 residues. CDR1 and CDR2 (germline): SGDLS, YYNGEE. Trimming cost V 3 bases and J 1 base; bases outside gene matches: 7.

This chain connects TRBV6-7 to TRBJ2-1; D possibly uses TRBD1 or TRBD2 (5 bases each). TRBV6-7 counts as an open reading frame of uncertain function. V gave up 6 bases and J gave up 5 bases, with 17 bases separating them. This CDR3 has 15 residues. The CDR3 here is CASRNPGDPNNEQFF. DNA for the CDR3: TGTGCCAGCAGAAACCCCGGGGACCCGAACAATGAGCAGTTCTTC.

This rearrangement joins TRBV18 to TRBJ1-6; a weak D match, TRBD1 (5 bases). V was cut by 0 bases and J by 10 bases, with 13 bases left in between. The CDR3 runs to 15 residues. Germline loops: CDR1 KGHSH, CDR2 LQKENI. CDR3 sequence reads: CASSPPIGTGSPLHF. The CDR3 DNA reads TGTGCCAGCTCACCACCGATAGGGACCGGCTCACCCCTCCACTTT.

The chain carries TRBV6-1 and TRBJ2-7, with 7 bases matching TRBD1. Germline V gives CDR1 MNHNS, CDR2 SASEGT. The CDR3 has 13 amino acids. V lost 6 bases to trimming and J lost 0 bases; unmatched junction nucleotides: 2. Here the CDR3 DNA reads TGTGCCAGCAGGGGGGACAGCTCCTACGAGCAGTACTTC. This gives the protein CASRGDSSYEQYF.

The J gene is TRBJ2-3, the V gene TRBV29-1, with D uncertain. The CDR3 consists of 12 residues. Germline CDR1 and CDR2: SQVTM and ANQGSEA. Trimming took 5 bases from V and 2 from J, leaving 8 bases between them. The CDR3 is CSVSPLTDTQYF. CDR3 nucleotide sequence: TGCAGCGTTTCGCCGCTCACAGATACGCAGTATTTT.

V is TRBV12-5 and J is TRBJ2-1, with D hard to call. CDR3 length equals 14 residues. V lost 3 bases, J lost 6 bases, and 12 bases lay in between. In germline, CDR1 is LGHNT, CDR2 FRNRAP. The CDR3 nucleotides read TGTGCTAGTGGTTTCAGATCCCGATTCAATGAGCAGTTCTTC. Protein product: CASGFRSRFNEQFF.

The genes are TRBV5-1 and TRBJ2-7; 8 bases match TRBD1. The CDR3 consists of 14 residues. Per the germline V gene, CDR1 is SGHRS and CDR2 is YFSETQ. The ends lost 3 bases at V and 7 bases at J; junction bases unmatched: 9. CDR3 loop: CASSSGQGLWEQYF. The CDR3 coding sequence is TGCGCCAGCAGCTCCGGACAGGGTTTATGGGAGCAGTACTTC.

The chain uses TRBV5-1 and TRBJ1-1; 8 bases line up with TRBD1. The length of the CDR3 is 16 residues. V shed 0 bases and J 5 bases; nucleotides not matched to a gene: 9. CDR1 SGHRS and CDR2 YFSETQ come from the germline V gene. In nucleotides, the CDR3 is TGCGCCAGCAGCTTGGGGCAGGGGGCCTCGGGGACTGAAGCTTTCTTT. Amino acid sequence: CASSLGQGASGTEAFF.

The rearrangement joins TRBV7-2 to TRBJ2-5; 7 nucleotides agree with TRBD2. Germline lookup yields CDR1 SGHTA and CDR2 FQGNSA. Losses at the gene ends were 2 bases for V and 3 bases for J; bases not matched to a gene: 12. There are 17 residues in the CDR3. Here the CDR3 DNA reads TGTGCCAGCAGCTTAAACACCTGGGGGGGGATCGAAGAGACCCAGTACTTC. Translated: CASSLNTWGGIEETQYF.

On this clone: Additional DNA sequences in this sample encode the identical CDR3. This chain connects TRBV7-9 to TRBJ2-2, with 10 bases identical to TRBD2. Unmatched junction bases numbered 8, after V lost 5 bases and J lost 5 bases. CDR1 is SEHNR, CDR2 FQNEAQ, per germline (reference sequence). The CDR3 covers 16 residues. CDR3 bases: TGTGCCAGCAGCCCCAGCGGGAGGGCCAATACCGGGGAGCTGTTTTTT. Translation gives CASSPSGRANTGELFF.

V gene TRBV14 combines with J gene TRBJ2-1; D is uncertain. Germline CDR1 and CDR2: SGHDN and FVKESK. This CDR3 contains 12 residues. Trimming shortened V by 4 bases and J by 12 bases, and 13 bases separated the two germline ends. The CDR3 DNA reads TGTGCCAGCAGCCTTACAATGAGTGGGCAGTTCTTC. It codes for CASSLTMSGQFF.

CDR3 in amino acids: CASSEGTGVGTYEQYF. CDR3 coding DNA: TGTGCCAGCAGCGAAGGGACAGGGGTCGGAACCTACGAGCAGTACTTC. The chain combines TRBV9 with TRBJ2-7; 10 nucleotides align to TRBD1. V was clipped by 3 bases and J by 2 bases; unmatched bases: 8. Germline V gene data show CDR1 as SGDLS and CDR2 as YYNGEE. CDR3 size: 16 residues.

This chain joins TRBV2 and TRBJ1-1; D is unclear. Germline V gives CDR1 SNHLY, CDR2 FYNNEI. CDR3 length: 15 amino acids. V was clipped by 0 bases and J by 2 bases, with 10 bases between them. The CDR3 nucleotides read TGTGCCAGCAGTGAAGCGCGAGGCCCAAACACTGAAGCTTTCTTT. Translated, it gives CASSEARGPNTEAFF.

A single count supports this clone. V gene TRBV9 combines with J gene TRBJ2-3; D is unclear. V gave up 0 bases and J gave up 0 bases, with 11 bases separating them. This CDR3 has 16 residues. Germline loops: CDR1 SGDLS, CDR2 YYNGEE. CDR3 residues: CASSVAGSPSTDTQYF. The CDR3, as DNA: TGTGCCAGCAGCGTAGCAGGCAGCCCTAGCACAGATACGCAGTATTTT. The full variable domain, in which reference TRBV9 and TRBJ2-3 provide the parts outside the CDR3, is DSGVTQTPKHLITATGQRVTLRCSPRSGDLSVYWYQQSLDQGLQFLIQYYNGEERAKGNILERFSAQQFPDLHSELNLSSLELGDSALYFCASSVAGSPSTDTQYFGPGTRLTVL.

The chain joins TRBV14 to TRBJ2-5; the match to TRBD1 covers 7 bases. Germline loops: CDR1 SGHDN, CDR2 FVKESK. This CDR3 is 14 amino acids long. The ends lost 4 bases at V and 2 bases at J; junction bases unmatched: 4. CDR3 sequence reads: CASSPGQRQETQYF. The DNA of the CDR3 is TGTGCCAGCAGCCCGGGACAGAGACAAGAGACCCAGTACTTC.

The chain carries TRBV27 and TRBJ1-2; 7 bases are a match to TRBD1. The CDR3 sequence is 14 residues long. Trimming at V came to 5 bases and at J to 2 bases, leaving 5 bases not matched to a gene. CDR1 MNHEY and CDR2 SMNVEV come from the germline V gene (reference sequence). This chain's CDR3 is CASSINRGNYGYTF. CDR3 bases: TGTGCCAGCAGTATCAACAGGGGAAACTATGGCTACACCTTC.

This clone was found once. DNA for the CDR3: TGTGCCAGCAGCCTATTAATGAACACTGAAGCTTTCTTT. As protein: CASSLLMNTEAFF. The chain combines TRBV7-3 with TRBJ1-1; D is undetermined. This CDR3 is built from 13 residues. V dropped 5 bases and J dropped 0 bases, with 7 bases sitting between them. Germline V gene sequence: CDR1 SGHTA, CDR2 FQGTGA.

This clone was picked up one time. CDR3 DNA sequence: TGTGCCACCAGCAGAGGGAGGCGGAAAGGAAAAAACAATGAGCAGTTCTTC. This sequence encodes CATSRGRRKGKNNEQFF. The gene calls are TRBV15 and TRBJ2-1, with D maybe TRBD2 (5 bases). The V end lost 1 base, the J end lost 5 bases, and 18 bases lay between the germline ends. The CDR3 contains 17 residues. CDR1 and CDR2 (germline): LNHNV, YYDKDF (reference sequence).